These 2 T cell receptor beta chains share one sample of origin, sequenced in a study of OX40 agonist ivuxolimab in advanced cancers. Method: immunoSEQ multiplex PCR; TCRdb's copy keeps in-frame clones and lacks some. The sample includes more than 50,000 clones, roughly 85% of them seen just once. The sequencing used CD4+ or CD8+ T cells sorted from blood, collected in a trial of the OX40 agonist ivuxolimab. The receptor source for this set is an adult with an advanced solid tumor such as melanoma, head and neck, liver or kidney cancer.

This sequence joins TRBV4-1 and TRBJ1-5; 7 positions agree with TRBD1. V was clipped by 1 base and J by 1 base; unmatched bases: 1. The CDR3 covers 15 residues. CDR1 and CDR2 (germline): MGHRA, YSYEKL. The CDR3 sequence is CASSQGQGSNQPQHF. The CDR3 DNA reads TGCGCCAGCAGCCAAGGACAGGGAAGCAATCAGCCCCAGCATTTT.

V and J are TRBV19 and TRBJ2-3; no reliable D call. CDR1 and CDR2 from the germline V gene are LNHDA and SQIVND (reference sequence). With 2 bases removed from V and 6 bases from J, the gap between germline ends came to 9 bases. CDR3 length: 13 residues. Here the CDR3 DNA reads TGTGCCAGTAGTATAATGACGTGGGATACGCAGTATTTT. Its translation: CASSIMTWDTQYF.